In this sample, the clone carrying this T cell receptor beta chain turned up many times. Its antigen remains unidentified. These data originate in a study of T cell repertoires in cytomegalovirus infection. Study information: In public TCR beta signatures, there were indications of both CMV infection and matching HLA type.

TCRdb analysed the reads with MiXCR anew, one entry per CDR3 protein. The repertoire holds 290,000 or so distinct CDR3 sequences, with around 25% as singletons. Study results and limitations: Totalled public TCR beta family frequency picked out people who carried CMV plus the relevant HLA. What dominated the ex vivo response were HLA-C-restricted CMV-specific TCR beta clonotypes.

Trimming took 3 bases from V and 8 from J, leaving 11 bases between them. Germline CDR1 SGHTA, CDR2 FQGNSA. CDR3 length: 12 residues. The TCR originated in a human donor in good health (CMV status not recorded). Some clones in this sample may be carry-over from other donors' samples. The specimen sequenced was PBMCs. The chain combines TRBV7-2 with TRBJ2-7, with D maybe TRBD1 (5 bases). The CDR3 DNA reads TGTGCCAGCAGCTTGCAGGGCATAAAGCAGTACTTC. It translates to CASSLQGIKQYF. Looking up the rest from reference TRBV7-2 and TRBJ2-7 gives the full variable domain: GAGVSQSPSNKVTEKGKDVELRCDPISGHTALYWYRQSLGQGLEFLIYFQGNSAPDKSGLPSDRFSAERTGGSVSTLTIQRTQQEDSAVYLCASSLQGIKQYFGPGTRLTVT.